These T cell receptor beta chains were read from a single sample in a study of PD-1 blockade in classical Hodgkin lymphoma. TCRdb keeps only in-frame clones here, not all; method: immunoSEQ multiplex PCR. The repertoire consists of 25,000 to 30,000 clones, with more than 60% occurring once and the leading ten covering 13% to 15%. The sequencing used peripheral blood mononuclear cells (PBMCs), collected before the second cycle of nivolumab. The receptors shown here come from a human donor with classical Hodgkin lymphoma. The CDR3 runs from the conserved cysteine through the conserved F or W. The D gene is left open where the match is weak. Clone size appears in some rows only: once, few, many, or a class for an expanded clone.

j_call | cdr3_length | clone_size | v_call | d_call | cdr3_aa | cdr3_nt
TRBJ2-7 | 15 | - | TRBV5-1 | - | CASSLSTGNTYEQYF | TGCGCCAGCAGCTTGTCCACAGGCAACACCTACGAGCAGTACTTC
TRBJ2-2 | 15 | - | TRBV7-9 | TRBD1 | CASSLRQGSNGELFF | TGTGCCAGCAGCCTCCGACAGGGGTCGAACGGGGAGCTGTTTTTT
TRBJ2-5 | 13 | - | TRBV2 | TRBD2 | CASSATSEETQYF | TGTGCCAGCAGTGCTACTAGCGAAGAGACCCAGTACTTC
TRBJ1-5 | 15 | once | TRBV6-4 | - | CASSAYKGNNQPQHF | TGTGCCAGCAGTGCCTACAAGGGGAACAATCAGCCCCAGCATTTT
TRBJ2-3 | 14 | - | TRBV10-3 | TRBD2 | CAIRRLAVNGTQYF | TGTGCCATCAGGAGACTAGCGGTTAATGGTACGCAGTATTTT
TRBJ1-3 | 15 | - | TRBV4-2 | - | CASSADRSSGNTIYF | TGTGCCAGCAGCGCAGACAGGAGCTCTGGAAACACCATATATTTT
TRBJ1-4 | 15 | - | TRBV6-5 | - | CASSYSGGGLEKLFF | TGTGCCAGCAGTTACTCGGGTGGAGGGCTTGAAAAACTGTTTTTT
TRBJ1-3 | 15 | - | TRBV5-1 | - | CASSLDGPKGNTIYF | TGCGCCAGCAGCTTGGACGGTCCGAAGGGAAACACCATATATTTT
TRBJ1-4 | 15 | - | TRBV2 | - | CASRKSRGSNEKLFF | TGTGCCAGCAGAAAAAGTAGGGGATCTAATGAAAAACTGTTTTTT
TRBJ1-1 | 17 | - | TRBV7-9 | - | CASSLGGGGRKNTEAFF | TGTGCCAGCAGCTTAGGGGGCGGGGGCAGGAAGAACACTGAAGCTTTCTTT
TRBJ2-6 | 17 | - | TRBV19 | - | CASSIGVEWSGANVLTF | TGTGCCAGTAGTATTGGGGTTGAATGGTCTGGGGCCAACGTCCTGACTTTC
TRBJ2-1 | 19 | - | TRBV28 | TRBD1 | CASSSPFPGQGSSYNEQFF | TGTGCCAGCAGCAGCCCCTTTCCGGGACAGGGGAGCTCCTACAATGAGCAGTTCTTC
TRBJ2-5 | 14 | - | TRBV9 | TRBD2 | CASSVALAGQTQYF | TGTGCCAGCAGCGTAGCCCTAGCGGGACAGACCCAGTACTTC
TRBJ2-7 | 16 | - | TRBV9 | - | CASSYTGAGGSYEQYF | TGTGCCAGCAGCTACACCGGGGCAGGTGGCTCCTACGAGCAGTACTTC
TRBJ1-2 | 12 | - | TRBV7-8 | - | CASSRTEGGYTF | TGTGCCAGCAGCCGGACAGAGGGAGGCTACACCTTC
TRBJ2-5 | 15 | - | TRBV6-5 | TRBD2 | CASSYEASGVETQYF | TGTGCCAGCAGTTACGAGGCTAGCGGGGTAGAGACCCAGTACTTC
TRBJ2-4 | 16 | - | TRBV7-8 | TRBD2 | CASSSGASRDKNIQYF | TGTGCCAGCAGCAGCGGGGCTTCTCGGGACAAAAACATTCAGTACTTC
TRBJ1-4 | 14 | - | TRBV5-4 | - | CASKGDMGNEKLFF | TGTGCCAGCAAAGGGGATATGGGTAATGAAAAACTGTTTTTT
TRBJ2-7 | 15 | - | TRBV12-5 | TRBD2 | CASGLCRGDHYEQYF | TGTGCTAGTGGTTTGTGCCGGGGGGACCACTACGAGCAGTACTTC
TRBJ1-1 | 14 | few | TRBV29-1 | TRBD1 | CSCPGTGFGTEAFF | TGCAGCTGTCCCGGGACAGGGTTTGGAACTGAAGCTTTCTTT
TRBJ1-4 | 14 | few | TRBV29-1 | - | CSVALGGTNEKLFF | TGCAGCGTTGCTTTGGGGGGGACTAATGAAAAACTGTTTTTT
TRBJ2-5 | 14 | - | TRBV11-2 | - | CASSFHLTQETQYF | TGTGCCAGCAGCTTCCATCTTACCCAAGAGACCCAGTACTTC
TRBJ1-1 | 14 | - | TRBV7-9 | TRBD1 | CASSFSRGRAEAFF | TGTGCCAGCAGCTTCAGCAGGGGGCGGGCTGAAGCTTTCTTT
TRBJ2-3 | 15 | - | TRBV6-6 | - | CASSYGGATLDTQYF | TGTGCCAGCAGTTACGGCGGGGCCACCTTAGATACGCAGTATTTT
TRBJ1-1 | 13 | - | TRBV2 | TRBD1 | CASRSDRGVWAFF | TGTGCCAGCAGATCTGACAGGGGGGTATGGGCTTTCTTT
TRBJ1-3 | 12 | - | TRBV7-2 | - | CASSLPPNTIYF | TGTGCCAGCAGCTTACCTCCCAACACCATATATTTT
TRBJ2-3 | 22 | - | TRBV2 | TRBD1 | CASSVRNWTGGKSFSSTDTQYF | TGTGCCAGCTCCGTCCGAAACTGGACAGGGGGAAAAAGTTTCAGTAGCACAGATACGCAGTATTTT
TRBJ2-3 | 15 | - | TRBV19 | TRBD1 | CASSQGADVWDTQYF | TGTGCCAGTTCACAGGGGGCCGATGTTTGGGATACGCAGTATTTT
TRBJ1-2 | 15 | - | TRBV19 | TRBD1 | CASSIGGQDHWGYTF | TGTGCCAGTAGTATAGGAGGACAGGACCATTGGGGCTACACCTTC
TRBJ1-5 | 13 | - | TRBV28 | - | CASRSDRIGPQHF | TGTGCCAGCAGATCTGACCGGATCGGGCCCCAGCATTTT
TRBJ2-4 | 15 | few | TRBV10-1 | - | CASSDDRVAKNIQYF | TGCGCCAGCAGTGATGACAGAGTAGCCAAAAACATTCAGTACTTC
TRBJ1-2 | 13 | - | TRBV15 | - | CATSRDKGATNTF | TGTGCCACCAGCAGAGATAAAGGGGCCACTAACACCTTC
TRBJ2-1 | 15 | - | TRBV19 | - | CASSIGRRPGNEQFF | TGTGCCAGTAGTATAGGCCGGCGCCCGGGCAATGAGCAGTTCTTC
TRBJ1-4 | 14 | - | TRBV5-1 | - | CASSLGGGTSKLFF | TGCGCCAGCAGCTTGGGGGGAGGGACGTCAAAACTGTTTTTT
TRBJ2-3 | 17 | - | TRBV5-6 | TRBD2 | CASSSQRGLAGTDTQYF | TGTGCCAGCAGCTCGCAGCGTGGGCTAGCGGGTACAGATACGCAGTATTTT
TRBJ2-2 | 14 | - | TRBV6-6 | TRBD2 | CASSSSGGTGELFF | TGTGCCAGCAGCTCCAGCGGGGGTACCGGGGAGCTGTTTTTT